These T cell receptor beta chains were read from a single sample in a study of CD8 T cells in Susac syndrome. TCRdb fed the immunoSEQ multiplex PCR reads into MiXCR, producing one record per CDR3 protein. The sample consists of around 190,000 distinct CDR3 sequences, 90% to 95% of them appearing once. Sequenced sample: CD4+ T cells from PBMCs. The receptor source for this set is a human donor in good health. Both conserved end residues are part of each CDR3. Each record gives: clone size, V gene, J gene, D gene, CDR3 DNA, CDR3 protein. A D gene is named only where the DNA matches it firmly. Rows give clone size only sometimes, using once, few, many, or a class for an expanded clone.

clone_size: .; v_call: TRBV3-1; j_call: TRBJ2-4; d_call: TRBD2; cdr3_nt: TGTGCCAGCAGCCAAGAAGGAGCGGGGCGGGCCATTCAGTACTTC; cdr3_aa: CASSQEGAGRAIQYF
clone_size: .; v_call: TRBV28; j_call: TRBJ2-1; d_call: TRBD2; cdr3_nt: TGTGCCAGCAGGGCGGGGGGGGCTAATGAGCAGTTCTTC; cdr3_aa: CASRAGGANEQFF
clone_size: .; v_call: TRBV9; j_call: TRBJ2-7; d_call: TRBD1; cdr3_nt: TGTGCCAGCAGCGCCCGGGACAGGGGGACGCAGTACTTC; cdr3_aa: CASSARDRGTQYF
clone_size: .; v_call: TRBV24-1; j_call: TRBJ2-1; d_call: .; cdr3_nt: TGTGCCACCAGTGATTTGAGGGCGGGTAGCTACAATGAGCAGTTCTTC; cdr3_aa: CATSDLRAGSYNEQFF
clone_size: .; v_call: TRBV18; j_call: TRBJ2-5; d_call: .; cdr3_nt: TGTGCCAGCTCACCATCGCCCCCACCGAAGACCCAGTACTTC; cdr3_aa: CASSPSPPPKTQYF
clone_size: once; v_call: TRBV29-1; j_call: TRBJ2-7; d_call: TRBD1; cdr3_nt: TGCAGCGTACGTCGGGGACAGGGGTTCTACGAGCAGTACTTC; cdr3_aa: CSVRRGQGFYEQYF
clone_size: .; v_call: TRBV5-1; j_call: TRBJ2-5; d_call: .; cdr3_nt: TGCGCCAGCAGCGGCGGAGATACCATCGCGGGGGAGACCCAGTACTTC; cdr3_aa: CASSGGDTIAGETQYF
clone_size: .; v_call: TRBV20-1; j_call: TRBJ2-7; d_call: .; cdr3_nt: TGCAGTGCTAACGAGGGGGGATCCTACGAGCAGTACTTC; cdr3_aa: CSANEGGSYEQYF
clone_size: .; v_call: TRBV24-1; j_call: TRBJ2-3; d_call: TRBD1; cdr3_nt: TGTGCCACCAGTGATACCGGGACAGGGGGAGATACGCAGTATTTT; cdr3_aa: CATSDTGTGGDTQYF
clone_size: .; v_call: TRBV24-1; j_call: TRBJ2-1; d_call: .; cdr3_nt: TGTGCCATTGGGAAGGGGTATAGGAATGAGCAGTTCTTC; cdr3_aa: CAIGKGYRNEQFF
clone_size: .; v_call: TRBV29-1; j_call: TRBJ1-2; d_call: .; cdr3_nt: TGCAGTGTTTTCAGCAACTATGGCTACACCTTC; cdr3_aa: CSVFSNYGYTF
clone_size: .; v_call: TRBV3-1; j_call: TRBJ2-7; d_call: .; cdr3_nt: TGTGCCAGCAGCCAAGCCCAGGTCTCCTACGAGCAGTACTTC; cdr3_aa: CASSQAQVSYEQYF
clone_size: .; v_call: TRBV6-2/TRBV6-3; j_call: TRBJ2-7; d_call: TRBD2; cdr3_nt: TGTGCCAGGGGACTAGCGGGGATTTTCTACGAGCAGTACTTC; cdr3_aa: CARGLAGIFYEQYF
clone_size: .; v_call: TRBV7-2; j_call: TRBJ2-1; d_call: .; cdr3_nt: TGTGCCAGCAGCGGTTTCGGGATCAGCTCCTACAATGAGCAGTTCTTC; cdr3_aa: CASSGFGISSYNEQFF
clone_size: .; v_call: TRBV29-1; j_call: TRBJ2-1; d_call: .; cdr3_nt: TGCAGCGAAATTCTTGTGGACGATGAGCAGTTCTTC; cdr3_aa: CSEILVDDEQFF
clone_size: .; v_call: TRBV20-1; j_call: TRBJ2-1; d_call: TRBD1; cdr3_nt: TGCAGTGCTAGTGGCGGGACAGGATTGGACTTGAATGAGCAGTTCTTC; cdr3_aa: CSASGGTGLDLNEQFF
clone_size: .; v_call: TRBV7-9; j_call: TRBJ2-3; d_call: .; cdr3_nt: TGTGCCAGCACCACCGGGGGGCCCACAGATACGCAGTATTTT; cdr3_aa: CASTTGGPTDTQYF
clone_size: .; v_call: TRBV29-1; j_call: TRBJ1-1; d_call: .; cdr3_nt: TGCAGCGTCCGACAAAGCGACACTGAAGCTTTCTTT; cdr3_aa: CSVRQSDTEAFF
clone_size: .; v_call: TRBV15; j_call: TRBJ2-7; d_call: TRBD2; cdr3_nt: TGTGCCACCAGCAGAGATCTTTTGCGGGGGTTGGGAGAGCAGTACTTC; cdr3_aa: CATSRDLLRGLGEQYF
clone_size: .; v_call: TRBV28; j_call: TRBJ1-2; d_call: .; cdr3_nt: TGTGCCAGCAGTTTCGGCAGGCCGATCTATGGCTACACCTTC; cdr3_aa: CASSFGRPIYGYTF
clone_size: .; v_call: TRBV29-1; j_call: TRBJ2-2; d_call: TRBD2; cdr3_nt: TGCAGCGGCGGACTAGCGGGGCGCACCGGGGAGCTGTTTTTT; cdr3_aa: CSGGLAGRTGELFF
clone_size: .; v_call: TRBV29-1; j_call: TRBJ1-2; d_call: .; cdr3_nt: TGCAGCGTTGAAGAAAAGGACAGACCTCGGGATGGCTACACCTTC; cdr3_aa: CSVEEKDRPRDGYTF
clone_size: .; v_call: TRBV7-2; j_call: TRBJ2-7; d_call: .; cdr3_nt: TGTGCCAGCAGCTTACGCAACGAGCAGTACTTC; cdr3_aa: CASSLRNEQYF
clone_size: .; v_call: TRBV18; j_call: TRBJ2-5; d_call: .; cdr3_nt: TGTGCCAGCTCACCAGATTCGGGGGTCGGAGAAGAGACCCAGTACTTC; cdr3_aa: CASSPDSGVGEETQYF
clone_size: .; v_call: TRBV5-4; j_call: TRBJ2-7; d_call: TRBD2; cdr3_nt: TGTGCCAGCAGCCGGTGGGGAGCGGGGGGACCCTACGAGCAGTACTTC; cdr3_aa: CASSRWGAGGPYEQYF
clone_size: .; v_call: TRBV27; j_call: TRBJ1-5; d_call: TRBD1; cdr3_nt: TGTGCCAGCAGTTGGACAGGGCTGGGCAATCAGCCCCAGCATTTT; cdr3_aa: CASSWTGLGNQPQHF
clone_size: .; v_call: TRBV10-3; j_call: TRBJ1-1; d_call: .; cdr3_nt: TGTGCCATCAGTGAGGAGTTGGACACTCCAGGGACTGAAGCTTTCTTT; cdr3_aa: CAISEELDTPGTEAFF